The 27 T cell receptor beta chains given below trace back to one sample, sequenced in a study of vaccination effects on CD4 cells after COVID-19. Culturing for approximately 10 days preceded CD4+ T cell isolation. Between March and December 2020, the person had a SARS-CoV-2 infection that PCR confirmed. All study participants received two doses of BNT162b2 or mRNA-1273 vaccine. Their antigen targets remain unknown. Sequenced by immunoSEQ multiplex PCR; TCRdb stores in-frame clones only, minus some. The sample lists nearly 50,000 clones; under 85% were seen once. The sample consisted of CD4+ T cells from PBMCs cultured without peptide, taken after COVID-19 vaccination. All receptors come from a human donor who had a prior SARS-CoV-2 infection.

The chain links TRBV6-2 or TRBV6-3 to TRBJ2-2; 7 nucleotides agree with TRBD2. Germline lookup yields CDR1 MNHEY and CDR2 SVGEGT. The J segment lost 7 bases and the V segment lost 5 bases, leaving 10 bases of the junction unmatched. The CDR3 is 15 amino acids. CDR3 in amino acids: CASSLSAGPNGELFF. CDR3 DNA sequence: TGTGCCAGCAGTCTTTCAGCGGGACCGAACGGGGAGCTGTTTTTT.

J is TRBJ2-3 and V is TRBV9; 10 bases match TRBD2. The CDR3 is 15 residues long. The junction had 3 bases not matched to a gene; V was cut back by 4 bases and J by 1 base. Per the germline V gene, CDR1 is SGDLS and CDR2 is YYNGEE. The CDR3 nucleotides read TGTGCCAGCAGCCCCGGACTAGCGGGCACAGATACGCAGTATTTT. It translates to CASSPGLAGTDTQYF.

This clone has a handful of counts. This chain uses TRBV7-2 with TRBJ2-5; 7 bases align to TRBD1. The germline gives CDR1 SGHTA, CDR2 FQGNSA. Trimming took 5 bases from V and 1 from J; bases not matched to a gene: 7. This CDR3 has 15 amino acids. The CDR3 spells CASSPRTGPQETQYF. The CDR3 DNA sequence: TGTGCCAGCAGCCCAAGGACAGGCCCCCAAGAGACCCAGTACTTC.

The CDR3 region has the DNA TGTGCCAGCAGCCAAAAACAGGGGGCCGCCATATATTTT. Its translation: CASSQKQGAAIYF. The rearrangement links TRBV4-2 to TRBJ1-3, with 9 bases aligning to TRBD1. The ends lost 2 bases at V and 11 bases at J; junction bases unmatched: 4. Germline CDR1 reads LGHNA; CDR2 reads YNFKEQ. The CDR3 contains 13 residues.

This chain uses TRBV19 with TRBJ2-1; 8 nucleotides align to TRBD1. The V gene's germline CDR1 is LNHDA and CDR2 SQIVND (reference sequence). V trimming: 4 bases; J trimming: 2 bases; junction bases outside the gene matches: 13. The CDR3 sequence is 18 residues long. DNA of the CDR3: TGTGCCAGTAGTAAACGGGCCTGGACAGGGACCCCCTACAATGAGCAGTTCTTC. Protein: CASSKRAWTGTPYNEQFF.

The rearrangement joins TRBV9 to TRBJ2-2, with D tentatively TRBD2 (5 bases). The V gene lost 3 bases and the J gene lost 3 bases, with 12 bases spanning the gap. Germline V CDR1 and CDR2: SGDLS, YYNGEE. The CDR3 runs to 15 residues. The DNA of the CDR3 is TGTGCCAGCAGCGCCAGCGGATGGGACACCGGGGAGCTGTTTTTT. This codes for CASSASGWDTGELFF.

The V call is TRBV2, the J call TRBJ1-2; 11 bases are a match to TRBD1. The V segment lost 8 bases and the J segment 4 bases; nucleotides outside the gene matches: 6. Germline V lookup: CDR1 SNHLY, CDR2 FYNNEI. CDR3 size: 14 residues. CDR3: CASGDRGRVYGYTF. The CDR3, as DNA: TGTGCCAGCGGGGACAGGGGGAGAGTCTATGGCTACACCTTC.

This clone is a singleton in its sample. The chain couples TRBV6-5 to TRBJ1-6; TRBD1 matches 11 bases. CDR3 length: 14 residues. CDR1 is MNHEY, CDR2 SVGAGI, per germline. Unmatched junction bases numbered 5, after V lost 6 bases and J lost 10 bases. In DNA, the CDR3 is TGTGCCAGCAGCAGGGGACAGGGGGAGTCACCCCTCCACTTT. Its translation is CASSRGQGESPLHF.

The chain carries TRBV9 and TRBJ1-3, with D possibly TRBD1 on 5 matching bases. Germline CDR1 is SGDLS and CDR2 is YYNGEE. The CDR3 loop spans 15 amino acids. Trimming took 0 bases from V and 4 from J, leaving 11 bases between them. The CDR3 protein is CASSVEAGYGNTIYF. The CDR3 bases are TGTGCCAGCAGCGTAGAAGCAGGGTACGGAAACACCATATATTTT.

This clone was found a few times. This CDR3 is CASSLAHEQYF. CDR3 nucleotide sequence: TGTGCCAGCAGCTTAGCGCACGAGCAGTACTTC. The rearrangement links TRBV7-9 to TRBJ2-7; D unresolved. Trimming took off 0 bases at V and 5 bases at J, with 2 bases between the two ends. Germline V gene lookup returns CDR1 SEHNR and CDR2 FQNEAQ (reference sequence). The CDR3 covers 11 residues. Full variable domain (outside the CDR3, taken from reference TRBV7-9 and TRBJ2-7): DTGVSQNPRHKITKRGQNVTFRCDPISEHNRLYWYRQTLGQGPEFLTYFQNEAQLEKSRLLSDRFSAERPKGSFSTLEIQRTEQGDSAMYLCASSLAHEQYFGPGTRLTVT.

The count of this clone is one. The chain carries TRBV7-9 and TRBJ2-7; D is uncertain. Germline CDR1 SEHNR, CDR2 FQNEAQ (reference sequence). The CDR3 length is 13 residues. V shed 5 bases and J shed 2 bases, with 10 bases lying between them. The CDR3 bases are TGTGCCAGCAGCCTATTTGGCACCTACGAGCAGTACTTC. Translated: CASSLFGTYEQYF.

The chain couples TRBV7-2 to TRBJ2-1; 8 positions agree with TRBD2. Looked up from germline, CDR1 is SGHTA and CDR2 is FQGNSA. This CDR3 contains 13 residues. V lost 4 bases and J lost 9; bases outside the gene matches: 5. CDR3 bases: TGTGCCAGCAGCTCGGACCGGGGGGGTGAGCAGTTCTTC. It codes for CASSSDRGGEQFF.

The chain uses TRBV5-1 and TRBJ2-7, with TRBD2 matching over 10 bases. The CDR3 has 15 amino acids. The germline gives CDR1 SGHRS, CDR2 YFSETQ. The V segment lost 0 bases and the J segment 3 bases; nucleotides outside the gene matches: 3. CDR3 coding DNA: TGCGCCAGCAGCTTGGGTTCTAGCGGGGGCTACGAGCAGTACTTC. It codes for CASSLGSSGGYEQYF.

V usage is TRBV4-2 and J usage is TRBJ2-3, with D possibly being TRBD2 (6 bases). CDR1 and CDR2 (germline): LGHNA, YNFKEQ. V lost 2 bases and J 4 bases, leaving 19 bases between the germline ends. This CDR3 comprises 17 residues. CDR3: CASSQIPASEFPDTQYF. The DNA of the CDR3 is TGTGCCAGCAGCCAAATCCCGGCTAGCGAATTCCCAGATACGCAGTATTTT.

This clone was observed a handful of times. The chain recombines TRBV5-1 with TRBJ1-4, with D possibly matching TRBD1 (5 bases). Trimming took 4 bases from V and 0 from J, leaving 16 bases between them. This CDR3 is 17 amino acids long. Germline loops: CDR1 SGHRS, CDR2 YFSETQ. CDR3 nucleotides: TGCGCCAGCAGCCCAGGGAACTACTTCGCAACTAATGAAAAACTGTTTTTT. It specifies CASSPGNYFATNEKLFF.

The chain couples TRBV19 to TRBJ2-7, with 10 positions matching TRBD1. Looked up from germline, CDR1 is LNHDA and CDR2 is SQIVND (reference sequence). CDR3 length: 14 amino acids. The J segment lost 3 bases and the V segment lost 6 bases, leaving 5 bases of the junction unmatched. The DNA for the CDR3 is TGTGCCAGTAGCCTGGACAGGGGGAGCTACGAGCAGTACTTC. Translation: CASSLDRGSYEQYF.

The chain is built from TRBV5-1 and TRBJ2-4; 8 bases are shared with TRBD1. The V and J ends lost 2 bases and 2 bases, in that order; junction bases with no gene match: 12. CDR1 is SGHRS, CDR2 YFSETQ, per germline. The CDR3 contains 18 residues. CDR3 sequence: CASSLDRGGKLSKNIQYF. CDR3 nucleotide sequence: TGCGCCAGCAGCTTAGACAGGGGAGGAAAATTATCCAAAAACATTCAGTACTTC.

The CDR3 bases are TGTGCCAGCAGCTTAGAGGCAGGGAGGAACACTGAAGCTTTCTTT. Translating gives CASSLEAGRNTEAFF. The rearrangement links TRBV7-2 to TRBJ1-1; the D gene is possibly TRBD1 (5 bases). This CDR3 is built from 15 residues. Germline loops: CDR1 SGHTA, CDR2 FQGNSA. Trimming cost V 1 base and J 1 base, with 10 bases left between them.

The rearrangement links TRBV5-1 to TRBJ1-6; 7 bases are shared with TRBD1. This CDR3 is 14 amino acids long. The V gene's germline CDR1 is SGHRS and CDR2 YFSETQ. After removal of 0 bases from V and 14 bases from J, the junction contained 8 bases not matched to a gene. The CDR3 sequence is CASSLDQGGGTLHF. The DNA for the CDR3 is TGCGCCAGCAGCTTGGATCAGGGGGGAGGGACCCTCCACTTT.

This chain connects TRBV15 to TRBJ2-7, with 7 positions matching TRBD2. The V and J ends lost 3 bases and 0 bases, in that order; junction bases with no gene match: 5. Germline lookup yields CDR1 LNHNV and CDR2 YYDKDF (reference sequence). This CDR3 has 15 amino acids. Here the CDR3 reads CATSSPSGASYEQYF. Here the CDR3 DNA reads TGTGCCACCAGCAGTCCTAGCGGAGCCTCCTACGAGCAGTACTTC.

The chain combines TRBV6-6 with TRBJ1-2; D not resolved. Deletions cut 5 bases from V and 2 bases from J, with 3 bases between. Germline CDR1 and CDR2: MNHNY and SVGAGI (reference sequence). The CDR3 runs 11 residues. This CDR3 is CASSLNYGYTF. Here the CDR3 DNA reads TGTGCCAGCAGTCTCAACTATGGCTACACCTTC.

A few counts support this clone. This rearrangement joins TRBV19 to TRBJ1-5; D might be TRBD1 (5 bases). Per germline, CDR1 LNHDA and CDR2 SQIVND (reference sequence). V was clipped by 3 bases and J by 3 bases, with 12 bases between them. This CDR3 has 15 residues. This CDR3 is CASSIGGSDNQPQHF. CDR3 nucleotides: TGTGCCAGTAGTATTGGGGGGAGTGACAATCAGCCCCAGCATTTT.

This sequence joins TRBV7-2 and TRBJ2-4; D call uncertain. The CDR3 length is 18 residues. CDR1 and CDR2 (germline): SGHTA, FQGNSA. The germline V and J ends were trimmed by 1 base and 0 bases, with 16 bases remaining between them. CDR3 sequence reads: CASSLGPRGRLAKNIQYF. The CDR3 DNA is TGTGCCAGCAGCTTAGGACCGCGAGGCAGACTAGCCAAAAACATTCAGTACTTC.

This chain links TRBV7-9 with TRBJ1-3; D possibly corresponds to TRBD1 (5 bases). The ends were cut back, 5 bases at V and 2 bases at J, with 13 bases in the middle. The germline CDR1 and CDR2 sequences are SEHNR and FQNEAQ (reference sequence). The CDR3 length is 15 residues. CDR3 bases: TGTGCCAGCAGCATAACCGGGACCGCTGGAAACACCATATATTTT. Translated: CASSITGTAGNTIYF. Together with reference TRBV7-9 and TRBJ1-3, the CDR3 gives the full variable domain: DTGVSQNPRHKITKRGQNVTFRCDPISEHNRLYWYRQTLGQGPEFLTYFQNEAQLEKSRLLSDRFSAERPKGSFSTLEIQRTEQGDSAMYLCASSITGTAGNTIYFGEGSWLTVV.

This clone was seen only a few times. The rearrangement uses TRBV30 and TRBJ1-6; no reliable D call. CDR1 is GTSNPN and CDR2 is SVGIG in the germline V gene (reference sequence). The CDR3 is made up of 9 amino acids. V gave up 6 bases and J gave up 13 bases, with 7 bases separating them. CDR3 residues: CACSGPLHF. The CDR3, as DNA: TGTGCCTGTAGCGGCCCCCTCCACTTT. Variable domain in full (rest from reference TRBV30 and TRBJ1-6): SQTIHQWPATLVQPVGSPLSLECTVEGTSNPNLYWYRQAAGRGLQLLFYSVGIGQISSEVPQNLSASRPQDRQFILSSKKLLLSDSGFYLCACSGPLHFGNGTRLTVT.

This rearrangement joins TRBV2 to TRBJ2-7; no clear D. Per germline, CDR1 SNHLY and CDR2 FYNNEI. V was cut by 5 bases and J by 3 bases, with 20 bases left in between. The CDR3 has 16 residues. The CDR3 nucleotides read TGTGCCAGCAGTCAAAGGCCGCTTGGCCTTGTCTACGAGCAGTACTTC. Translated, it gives CASSQRPLGLVYEQYF.

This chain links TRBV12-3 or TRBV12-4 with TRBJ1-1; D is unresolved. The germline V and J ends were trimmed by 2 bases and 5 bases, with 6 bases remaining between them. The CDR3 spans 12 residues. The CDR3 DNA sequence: TGTGCCAGCAGTTTACAGGAAACTGAAGCTTTCTTT. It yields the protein CASSLQETEAFF.